What follows describes a single T cell receptor (beta chain). The RNA, roughly 0.45 to 1 ug, was put through reverse transcription using random hexamers. Amplification of TCR beta CDR3 was carried out by immunoSEQ multiplex PCR, which covered 54 Vbeta and 13 Jbeta segments. From the immunoSEQ multiplex PCR reads, TCRdb called clonotypes with MiXCR, one entry per CDR3 protein. The repertoire holds more than 150,000 distinct CDR3 sequences, with 90% to 97% as singletons. This record comes from a study of CD8 T cells in Susac syndrome. Looked up from germline, CDR1 is SQVTM and CDR2 is ANQGSEA. The ends were cut back, 4 bases at V and 4 bases at J, with 16 bases in the middle. This CDR3 spans 14 amino acids. Sequencing of TCR beta was undertaken in CD8+ and CD4+ T cells derived from blood. Negative isolation was used for CD8+ and CD4+ T cells and FACS enrichment for TEMRA cells.

The chain couples TRBV29-1 to TRBJ1-2, with D maybe TRBD1 (5 bases). The TCR sequence derives from a human donor with Susac syndrome. What was sequenced was CD4+ T cells from PBMCs. CDR3: CSVGGLEESYGYTF. CDR3 sequence (DNA): TGCAGCGTTGGGGGGTTGGAGGAGAGCTATGGCTACACCTTC.